This T cell receptor beta chain was obtained from a study of human T cells and chemical hapten exposure. Overall study context: On around 2 cm by around 2 cm of upper inner arm skin, sensitization was performed with 2% DPC. A patient group, mainly female, showed alopecia areata, totalis or universalis.

The CDR3 is 19 residues long. CDR1 is MNHEY and CDR2 is SVGEGT in the germline V gene. The V gene end was trimmed by 0 bases and the J gene end by 7 bases; junction bases not matched to a gene: 11. This clonotype appeared a few times. TCRdb re-called the RACE reads with MiXCR, one entry per CDR3 protein. The sample has some 97,000 distinct CDR3 sequences, 27% seen once; the top ten hold about 9.3%. Regarding time point: patch test 3, about 24 weeks after DPC sensitization. Indicated treatment: therapeutic diphenylcyclopropenone sensitization with weekly scalp DPC. The rearrangement links TRBV6-2 or TRBV6-3 to TRBJ2-1; 14 positions match TRBD2. This sequence was found in a middle-aged man with alopecia areata. Some clones in this sample may be carry-over from other donors' samples. The source material was whole blood, sampled in connection with sensitization to the hapten diphenylcyclopropenone (DPC). DNA of the CDR3: TGTGCCAGCAGTTACTCCTCGACTAGCGGGAGGGCCGGTGATAATGAGCAGTTCTTC. Translated, it gives CASSYSSTSGRAGDNEQFF.